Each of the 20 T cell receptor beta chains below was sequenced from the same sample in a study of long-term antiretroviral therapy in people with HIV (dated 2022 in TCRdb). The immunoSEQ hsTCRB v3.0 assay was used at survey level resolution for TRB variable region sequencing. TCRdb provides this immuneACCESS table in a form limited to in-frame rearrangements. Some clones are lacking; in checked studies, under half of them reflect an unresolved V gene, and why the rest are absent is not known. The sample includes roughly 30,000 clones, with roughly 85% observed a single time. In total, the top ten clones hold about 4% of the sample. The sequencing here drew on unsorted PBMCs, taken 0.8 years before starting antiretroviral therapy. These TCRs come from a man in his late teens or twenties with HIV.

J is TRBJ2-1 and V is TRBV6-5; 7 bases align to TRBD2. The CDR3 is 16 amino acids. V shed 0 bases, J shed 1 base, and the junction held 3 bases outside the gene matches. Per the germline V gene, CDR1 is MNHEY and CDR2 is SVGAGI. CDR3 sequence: CASSYSSGTSYNEQFF. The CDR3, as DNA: TGTGCCAGCAGTTACTCGAGCGGGACTTCCTACAATGAGCAGTTCTTC.

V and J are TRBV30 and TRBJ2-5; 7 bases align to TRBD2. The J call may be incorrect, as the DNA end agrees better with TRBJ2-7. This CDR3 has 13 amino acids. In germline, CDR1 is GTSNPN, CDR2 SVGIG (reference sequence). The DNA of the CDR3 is TGTGCCTGGAGTGAGGCTAGCGGACCCGAGCAGTACTTC. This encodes CAWSEASGPEQYF.

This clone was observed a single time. The CDR3 is CASRDRAQRYGYTF. The CDR3 coding sequence is TGTGCCAGCAGAGACAGGGCTCAGAGATATGGCTACACCTTC. The chain has TRBV27 and TRBJ1-2; 7 positions match TRBD1. The CDR3 runs to 14 residues. Germline V gene lookup returns CDR1 MNHEY and CDR2 SMNVEV (reference sequence). The trim removed 6 bases at V and 5 bases at J, leaving 9 bases unmatched.

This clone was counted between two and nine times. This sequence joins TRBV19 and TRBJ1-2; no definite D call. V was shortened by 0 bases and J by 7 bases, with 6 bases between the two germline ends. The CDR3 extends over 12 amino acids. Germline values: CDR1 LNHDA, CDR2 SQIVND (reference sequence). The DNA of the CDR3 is TGTGCCAGTAGTATAGATCGTGGTGGCTACACCTTC. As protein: CASSIDRGGYTF.

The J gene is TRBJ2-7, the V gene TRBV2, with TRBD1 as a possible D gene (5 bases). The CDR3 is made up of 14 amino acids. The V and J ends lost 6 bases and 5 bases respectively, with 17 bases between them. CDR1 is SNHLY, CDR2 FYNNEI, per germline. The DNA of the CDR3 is TGTGCCAGCAGGGGGCAGAAAACAGTCGACGAGCAGTACTTC. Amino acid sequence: CASRGQKTVDEQYF.

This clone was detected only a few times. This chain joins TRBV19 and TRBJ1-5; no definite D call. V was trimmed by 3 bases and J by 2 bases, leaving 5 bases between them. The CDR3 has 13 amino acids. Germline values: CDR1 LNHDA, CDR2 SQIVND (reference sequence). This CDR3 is CASSIDGNQPQHF. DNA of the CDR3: TGTGCCAGTAGTATCGACGGCAATCAGCCCCAGCATTTT.

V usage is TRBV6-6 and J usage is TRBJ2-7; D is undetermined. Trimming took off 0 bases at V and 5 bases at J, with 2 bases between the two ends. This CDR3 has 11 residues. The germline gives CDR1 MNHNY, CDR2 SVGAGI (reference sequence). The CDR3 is CASSYSNEQYF. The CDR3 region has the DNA TGTGCCAGCAGTTACTCTAACGAGCAGTACTTC.

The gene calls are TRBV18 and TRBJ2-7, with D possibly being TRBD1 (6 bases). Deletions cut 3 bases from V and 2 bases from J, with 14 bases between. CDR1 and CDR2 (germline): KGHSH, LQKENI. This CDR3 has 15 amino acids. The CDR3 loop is CASSPIAGVPYEQYF. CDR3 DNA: TGTGCCAGCTCACCGATCGCAGGGGTCCCCTACGAGCAGTACTTC. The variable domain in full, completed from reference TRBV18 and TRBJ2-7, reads NAGVMQNPRHLVRRRGQEARLRCSPMKGHSHVYWYRQLPEEGLKFMVYLQKENIIDESGMPKERFSAEFPKEGPSILRIQQVVRGDSAAYFCASSPIAGVPYEQYFGPGTRLTVT.

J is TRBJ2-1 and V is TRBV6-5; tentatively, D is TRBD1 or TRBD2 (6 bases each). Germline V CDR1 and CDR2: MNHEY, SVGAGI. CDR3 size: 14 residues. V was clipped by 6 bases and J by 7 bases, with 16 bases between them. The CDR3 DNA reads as TGTGCCAGCAGGGTCGGGGGCGCGAGTAATGAGCAGTTCTTC. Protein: CASRVGGASNEQFF.

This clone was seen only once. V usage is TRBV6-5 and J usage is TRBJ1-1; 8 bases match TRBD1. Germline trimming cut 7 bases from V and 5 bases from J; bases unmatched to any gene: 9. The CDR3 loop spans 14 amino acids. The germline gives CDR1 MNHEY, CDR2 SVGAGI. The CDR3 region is CASTRTGTDTEAFF. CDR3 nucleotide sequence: TGTGCCAGCACCAGGACAGGGACGGATACTGAAGCTTTCTTT.

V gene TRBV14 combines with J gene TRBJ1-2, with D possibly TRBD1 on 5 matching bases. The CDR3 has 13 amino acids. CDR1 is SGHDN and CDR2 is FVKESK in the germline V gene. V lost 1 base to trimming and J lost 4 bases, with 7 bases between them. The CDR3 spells CASSQAGAYGYTF. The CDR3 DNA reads TGTGCCAGCAGCCAAGCTGGGGCCTATGGCTACACCTTC.

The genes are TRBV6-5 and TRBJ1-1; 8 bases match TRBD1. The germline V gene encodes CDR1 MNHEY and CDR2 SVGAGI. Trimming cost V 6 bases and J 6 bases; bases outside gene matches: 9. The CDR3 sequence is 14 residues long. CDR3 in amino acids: CASSYLTGAAEAFF. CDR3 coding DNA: TGTGCCAGCAGCTATCTGACAGGGGCCGCTGAAGCTTTCTTT.

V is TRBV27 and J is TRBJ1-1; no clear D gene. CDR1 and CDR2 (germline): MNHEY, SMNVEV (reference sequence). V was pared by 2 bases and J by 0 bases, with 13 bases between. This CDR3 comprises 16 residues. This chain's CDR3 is CASSLKTPVMNTEAFF. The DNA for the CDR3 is TGTGCCAGCAGTTTAAAAACCCCGGTCATGAACACTGAAGCTTTCTTT.

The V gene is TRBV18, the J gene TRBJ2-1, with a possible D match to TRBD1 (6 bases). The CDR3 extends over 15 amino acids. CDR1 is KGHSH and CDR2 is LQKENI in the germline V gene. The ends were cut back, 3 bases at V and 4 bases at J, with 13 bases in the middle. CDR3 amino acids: CASSPADSSYNEQFF. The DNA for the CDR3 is TGTGCCAGCTCACCTGCGGACAGCTCTTACAATGAGCAGTTCTTC.

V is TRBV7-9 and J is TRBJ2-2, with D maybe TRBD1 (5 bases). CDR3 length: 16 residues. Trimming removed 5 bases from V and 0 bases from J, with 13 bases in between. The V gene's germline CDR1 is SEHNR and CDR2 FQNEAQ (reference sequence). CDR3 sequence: CASSREWGPNTGELFF. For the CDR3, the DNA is TGTGCCAGCAGCCGAGAATGGGGCCCGAACACCGGGGAGCTGTTTTTT.

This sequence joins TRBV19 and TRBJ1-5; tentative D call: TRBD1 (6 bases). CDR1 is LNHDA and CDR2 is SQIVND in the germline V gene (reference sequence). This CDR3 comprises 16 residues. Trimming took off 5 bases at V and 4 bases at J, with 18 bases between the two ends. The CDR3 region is CASSSVPGQLNQPQHF. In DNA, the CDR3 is TGTGCCAGTAGTTCCGTCCCGGGACAATTAAATCAGCCCCAGCATTTT.

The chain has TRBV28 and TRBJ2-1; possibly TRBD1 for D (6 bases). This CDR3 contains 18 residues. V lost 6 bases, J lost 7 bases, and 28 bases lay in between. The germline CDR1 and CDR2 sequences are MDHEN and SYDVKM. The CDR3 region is CASSYRPRPERGLNEQFF. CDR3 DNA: TGTGCCAGCAGCTACCGCCCCCGTCCCGAAAGGGGGTTGAATGAGCAGTTCTTC.

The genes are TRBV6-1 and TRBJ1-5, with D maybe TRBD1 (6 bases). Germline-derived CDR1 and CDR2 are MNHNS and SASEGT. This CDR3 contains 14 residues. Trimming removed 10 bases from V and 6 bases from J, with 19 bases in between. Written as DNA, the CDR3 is TGTGCCACCGGTGATACGGGACACAGTCAGCCCCAGCATTTT. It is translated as CATGDTGHSQPQHF.

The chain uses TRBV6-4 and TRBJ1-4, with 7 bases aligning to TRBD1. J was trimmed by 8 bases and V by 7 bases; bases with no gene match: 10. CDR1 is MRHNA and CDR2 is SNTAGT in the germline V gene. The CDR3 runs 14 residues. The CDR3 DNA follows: TGTGCCAGCAAGAGGCTTAGACAGGGCGAAAAACTGTTTTTT. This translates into CASKRLRQGEKLFF.

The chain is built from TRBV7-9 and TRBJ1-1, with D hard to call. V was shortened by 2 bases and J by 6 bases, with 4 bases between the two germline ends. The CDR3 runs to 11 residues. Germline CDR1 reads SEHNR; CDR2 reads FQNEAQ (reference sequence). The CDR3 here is CASSLMAEAFF. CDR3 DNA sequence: TGTGCCAGCAGCTTAATGGCTGAAGCTTTCTTT.